This T cell receptor beta chain derives from a study of cytomegalovirus exposure and HLA in healthy donors (dated 2017 in TCRdb). Regarding the complete study: An earlier analysis of about 560 of the donors reported 250 to 300 Gb of sequence data and around 120 million unique TCR beta sequences obtained from approximately 180 million T cells. Besides the first cohort of approximately 670 subjects, a separate validation cohort made up of roughly 120 different subjects was used. In the later analysis, no new phenotypic data were used to find candidate immune exposures; instead, reliance was placed on TCR beta sequences and their occurrence across donors. An earlier analysis of 587 of the donors used high-throughput TCR beta sequencing to judge whether each TCR beta V gene segment behaved as functional or pseudogenic. Among the roughly 430 genotyped donors, 81% belonged to the genetic ancestry cluster associated with self-reported Caucasian donors. HLA typing covered class I and class II loci at four-digit resolution. Roughly 290 gigabases of sequencing data and 70 million to 95 million unique TCR sequences made up an early release that covered 500 to 650 HLA-typed donors. In a later genetic analysis, genome-wide SNP genotypes for about three fifths of the 666 donors were used, and that subset was treated as a discovery cohort. Alongside the repertoire data, information on donor age, sex, ethnicity and CMV serostatus was compiled. Because of strong linkage in the cohort, five DR-DQ haplotypes were treated as single units for association and clustering. The study was designed to test whether signatures of past pathogen exposure could be identified by cataloging public T cell receptors. All discovery cohort repertoires had been generated on a single sequencing platform. The number of typed donors differed by locus: about 620-630 for A, B, C, DRB1 and DQB1; approximately 520 for DQA1; 606 for DPA1; and 400 to 480 for DPB1. A later analysis re-analyzed previously published TCR beta repertoires from 500 to 700 donors and added high-resolution HLA genotyping to study TCR occurrence patterns. The T cell repertoires of some 670 subjects were profiled by immunosequencing and related to cytomegalovirus serostatus. Among 350 to 400 genotyped donors of the cohort, an average of 235,054 unique TCR beta nucleotide sequences were sequenced per donor, around 20% of them non-productive. To predict cytomegalovirus infection status, the study combined high-throughput TCR immunosequencing, statistical association of individual TCRs with disease status, and machine learning. Study-level results and caveats: In this cohort, only TCR beta chains were sequenced, and detectable features were limited by the absence of alpha or paired-chain data. The authors suggested that the approach could potentially be extended to other disease states and immunological phenotypes. Because counts were too low, seventeen rarely observed V segments, including chromosome 9 orphons, were left out of the earlier analysis of 587 of the donors. A later genetic analysis associated a missense DCLRE1C variant with V-gene and J-gene trimming of TCR beta chains, and an independent cohort replicated the association. A cluster of highly shared sequence variants was judged likely to represent a technical artifact of the sequencing pipeline. A later analysis found that most CMV-associated TCR beta chains appeared HLA-restricted, with HLA associations seemingly driven largely by CMV exposure. Linkage disequilibrium might explain the correlated functional status among segregating V segments, but an unknown experimental factor could not be excluded. At a false discovery rate of 0.05, a later analysis linked some 18,000 TCR beta sequences to specific HLA alleles. For the cohort, immune exposure information was limited to CMV serostatus. A further reported finding was that TCR beta sequences accurately predicted the HLA-A and HLA-B alleles for most subjects in the first cohort. Sequencing depth was assumed to be roughly uniform across donors in the presence/absence analyses, though that assumption may not hold. HLA typing was unavailable for some donors at each locus, so association tests used only the typed subset. In an earlier analysis of about 540 of the donors, most TCR beta V segments were observed in productive rearrangements about 87% or about 30% of the time, broadly matching IMGT annotations. Compared with equally common non-associated chains, HLA-associated TCR beta chains in a later analysis were more clonally expanded and had lower generation probabilities. The study gave a list of over 150 TCR beta chains associated with cytomegalovirus. In a later analysis, the rate of TCR association differed among HLA loci, with DRB1 alleles having the most associated TCRs and HLA-C alleles having the fewest. According to a later analysis, parvovirus B19, influenza, CMV and Epstein-Barr virus appeared linked to several top co-occurrence clusters. Most TCR sequences were seen in very few donors, while some public TCRs were found in many individuals. Three of the identified cytomegalovirus-associated TCR beta chains were confirmed in vitro to be specific for cytomegalovirus antigens. When HLA alleles, especially DR and DQ, strongly co-occurred, attributing TCR associations to individual alleles was difficult. The classifier was reported to diagnose cytomegalovirus status with high specificity and sensitivity in both the original cohort and the validation cohort. According to a later genetic analysis, donors in an Asian-associated ancestry cluster had fewer N-insertions in productive TCRs than the roughly 700-donor mean.

The cohort consisted of some 670 healthy bone marrow donors. Cohort members were all nominally healthy when sampled, although unrecorded immune exposures were likely present. The donor tested CMV seropositive and was one of the 289 seropositive cohort members. A peripheral blood sample was collected from each donor, and TCR beta sequencing was performed on peripheral blood mononuclear cells. The Qiagen DNeasy Blood Extraction Kit was used to extract genomic DNA from the blood cell samples. Libraries were made using the immunoSEQ multiplex PCR assay. The multiplex PCR relied on a mix of 60 forward primers for TCR Vbeta segments and 13 reverse primers for TCR Jbeta segments. The CDR3 region of rearranged TCR beta genes was amplified from genomic DNA by a multiplex PCR assay. On the Illumina HiSeq System, the amplified TCR beta libraries were sequenced as 87-base-pair reads. The authors' pipeline ran thus. In a later analysis, some 80 million unique TCR beta chains were counted across the 650 to 700 repertoires, and around 10 million of these chains were shared by at least two donors. A nearest-neighbor algorithm error-corrected the raw reads and collapsed the reads into unique sequences, merging closely related sequences to remove PCR and sequencing errors. Alignment of CDR3 sequences to IMGT reference sequences was used to assign V, D and J gene segments. Each retained sequence needed at least a six-nucleotide match to both a V gene segment and a J gene segment. A rearrangement counted as productive if the CDR3 had no stop codons and remained in frame with V and J, and every other rearrangement counted as non-productive. Following IMGT convention, CDR3 was defined as the stretch from the second conserved V-encoded cysteine to the conserved J-encoded phenylalanine. The earlier analysis of more than 450 of the donors excluded sequences that lacked an unambiguous match to a single V gene segment. An earlier analysis of 450 to 650 of the donors called V segments functional above 56.7% productive rearrangements and segregating when the between-donor standard deviation exceeded 5%. A statistical classification framework was built for diagnosing cytomegalovirus status from the catalog of TCR beta chain sequences. In a later analysis, TCR nucleotide sequences were compared against IMGT/GENE-DB human TR gene sequences so that V and J genes could be assigned. A later analysis assigned CDR3 sequences and most-parsimonious VDJ recombination scenarios with the TCRdist pipeline. In a later analysis, every TCR beta chain was defined by the combination of its CDR3 amino acid sequence and its V-gene family, and reads without a unique V-gene family were dropped. To address suspected cross-contamination and a sequencing artifact, a later analysis removed 450 to 700 highly shared, low-generation-probability nucleotide sequences. For each public chain, a later analysis derived a clonal expansion index from normalized ranks of inferred template counts within each repertoire. A later analysis computed generation probabilities with a VDJ recombination model fitted to out-of-frame rearrangements, and checked the results against IGoR. Hypergeometric tests were used in a later analysis to score TCR-TCR, TCR-HLA and TCR-CMV co-occurrence, with a repertoire-size bias correction applied to the TCR pairs. To estimate false discovery rates, a later analysis permuted the HLA or CMV assignments 20 times. In a later analysis, co-occurring TCRs were grouped with DBSCAN, and TCRdist sequence similarity was added when clustering was performed within HLA-allele-positive subsets. For co-occurrence clustering, repertoires with fewer than 30,000 or more than 120,000 public chains were excluded, along with roughly five repertoires with anomalous nucleotide sharing. Drawn from immuneACCESS, this table holds only the in-frame rearrangements with V and J called that TCRdb kept. Clones are partly lost; checked studies trace under half to an unresolved V gene and leave the rest unexplained. Clonal size and the V and J genes are those of that table, whereas D and trimming came from the DNA. This sample comprises roughly 65,000 clones, 60% to 80% of them detected only once. Of the sample, around a sixth is held by the ten largest clones.

Comment on this clone: It lacks a known antigen. Base qualities were left out, and no much larger clone turns up one base away.

This receptor was identified in a man between 35 and 55 years old in good health and CMV-seropositive. The material sequenced was PBMCs.

The bases are TGTGCCAGCAGCCCAATCCTCCACTTT. Its coded protein is CASSPILHF. The chain is made from TRBV7-3 and TRBJ1-6, with no confidently assigned D gene. From a lookup of the germline V gene, CDR1 and CDR2 are SGHTA and FQGTGA. The CDR3 goes from the cysteine to the phenylalanine over 9 residues. Kept here is only the CDR3 DNA, which spans 27 bases and is read in frame from base 1. V is reduced by 5 bases and J by 15 bases, leaving a spacing of 5 bases between them.